A selection of T cell receptor beta chains follows, all from one sample in a study of a mutant IDH1 vaccine in newly diagnosed glioma. No antigen has been identified for these receptors. The protocol was immunoSEQ multiplex PCR, while the TCRdb copy is restricted to in-frame clones and leaves out a portion. The table records approximately 67,000 clones, over 75% of them present only once. The sequencing used PBMCs, collected from a glioma patient whose treatment included an IDH1 peptide vaccine. Receptors were obtained from a man aged 18 to 30 with glioma. Each CDR3 is given with its conserved first and last residue. Fields, in order: CDR3 protein, J gene, V gene.

CDR3aa: CASVRGFYEQYF
j_gene: TRBJ2-7
v_gene: TRBV12-5

CDR3aa: CASSSVLGTGGDTGELFF
j_gene: TRBJ2-2
v_gene: TRBV7-9

CDR3aa: CASSLAGGITNSDTQYF
j_gene: TRBJ2-3
v_gene: TRBV7-6

CDR3aa: CASTGGGQPQHF
j_gene: TRBJ1-5
v_gene: TRBV6-1

CDR3aa: CASSEQGGSHQPQHF
j_gene: TRBJ1-5
v_gene: TRBV2

CDR3aa: CASSIWRGSKKETQYF
j_gene: TRBJ2-5
v_gene: TRBV19

CDR3aa: CASSWVGRLFYEQYF
j_gene: TRBJ2-7
v_gene: TRBV7-8

CDR3aa: CAWSVLLAGGTGELFF
j_gene: TRBJ2-2
v_gene: TRBV30

CDR3aa: CASSQEGRRSLNEAFF
j_gene: TRBJ1-1
v_gene: TRBV4-2

CDR3aa: CASSIAPGQGRLSDTQYF
j_gene: TRBJ2-3
v_gene: TRBV19

CDR3aa: CASSLGPSNEKLFF
j_gene: TRBJ1-4
v_gene: TRBV5-1

CDR3aa: CASSAGQRRAGYTF
j_gene: TRBJ1-2
v_gene: TRBV9

CDR3aa: CAWSWIAGGPDEQFF
j_gene: TRBJ2-1
v_gene: TRBV30

CDR3aa: CASSSDKRSSGNTIYF
j_gene: TRBJ1-3
v_gene: TRBV7-2

CDR3aa: CASSGLGTLRGTEAFF
j_gene: TRBJ1-1
v_gene: TRBV9

CDR3aa: CASSQDGDWVDTQYF
j_gene: TRBJ2-3
v_gene: TRBV4-1

CDR3aa: CASSSRTGGQPQHF
j_gene: TRBJ1-5
v_gene: TRBV27

CDR3aa: CASSLTSTDTQYF
j_gene: TRBJ2-3
v_gene: TRBV18

CDR3aa: CASSPSSFSGANVLTF
j_gene: TRBJ2-6
v_gene: TRBV7-7

CDR3aa: CAWSAGGRETDTQYF
j_gene: TRBJ2-3
v_gene: TRBV30

CDR3aa: CASTLRTGNTEAFF
j_gene: TRBJ1-1
v_gene: TRBV6-1

CDR3aa: CASSLAKQGAYGYTF
j_gene: TRBJ1-2
v_gene: TRBV5-1

CDR3aa: CASSQTGDLSYGYTF
j_gene: TRBJ1-2
v_gene: TRBV4-3

CDR3aa: CASSLGRADTQYF
j_gene: TRBJ2-3
v_gene: TRBV7-6

CDR3aa: CASTWTSGSPNTGELFF
j_gene: TRBJ2-2
v_gene: TRBV5-1

CDR3aa: CSVGDIPYEQYF
j_gene: TRBJ2-7
v_gene: TRBV29-1

CDR3aa: CASSVAENRGHEKLFF
j_gene: TRBJ1-4
v_gene: TRBV9